This T cell receptor (beta chain) was documented in a study of T-cell reconstitution after alpha-beta-depleted transplantation in children. The TCRbeta library was prepared with unique molecular identifiers. MiXCR, applied by TCRdb to the PCR reads, yields one record per CDR3 protein. This table holds more than 250,000 distinct CDR3 sequences, more than 8% found once. This clonotype was counted only a few times. Germline CDR1 DFQATT, CDR2 SNEGSKA (reference sequence). The CDR3 loop spans 12 amino acids. V lost 5 bases, J lost 2 bases, and 9 bases lay in between. The origin of this receptor is a human donor who donated a stem cell graft to a child with SCID. The chain joins TRBV20-1 to TRBJ1-1; D not certain. Source: PBMCs from the stem cell graft donor, taken from the stem cell graft. CDR3 sequence reads: CSALTDNTEAFF. CDR3 DNA sequence: TGCAGTGCTTTAACAGACAACACTGAAGCTTTCTTT.